This is a list of T cell receptor beta chains from one sample in a study of blood T cell repertoires in COVID-19. Sequencing used immunoSEQ multiplex PCR; TCRdb keeps in-frame clones, though not all of them. The table has 130,000 or so clones, roughly 80% seen once. Material for sequencing was peripheral blood. Receptor source: a human donor in a cohort sampled during active COVID-19. Each CDR3 is given with its conserved first and last residue. The order of the fields is J gene, clone size, V gene, D gene, CDR3 length, CDR3 protein, CDR3 DNA. A D gene is named only where the DNA matches it firmly. Not all rows give a size; the values are once, few, many and, for expanded clones, a class.

>TRBJ2-1|.|TRBV19|.|16
CASSTVPSRGSNEQFF
TGTGCCAGTAGTACAGTACCTAGTAGGGGCAGCAATGAGCAGTTCTTC
>TRBJ1-5|.|TRBV27|TRBD1|15
CASRQGFGDNQPQHF
TGTGCCAGCAGACAGGGGTTTGGGGACAATCAGCCCCAGCATTTT
>TRBJ1-1|.|TRBV7-2|.|14
CASSLLGLNTEAFF
TGTGCCAGCAGCTTACTGGGCTTGAACACTGAAGCTTTCTTT
>TRBJ1-5|once|TRBV14|.|16
CASSPQGIFGNQPQHF
TGTGCCAGCAGCCCTCAGGGGATTTTTGGCAATCAGCCCCAGCATTTT
>TRBJ2-1|few|TRBV7-7|TRBD1|15
CASSVGQGVHNEQFF
TGTGCTAGCAGCGTGGGACAGGGAGTCCACAATGAGCAGTTCTTC
>TRBJ1-5|.|TRBV5-1|.|19
CASSLERDGRSRNNQPQHF
TGCGCCAGCAGCTTGGAGCGGGACGGGAGATCCCGAAACAATCAGCCCCAGCATTTT
>TRBJ2-3|.|TRBV5-1|TRBD1|16
CASSRPGQGVGDTQYF
TGCGCCAGCAGTCGACCGGGACAGGGGGTCGGAGATACGCAGTATTTT
>TRBJ2-5|.|TRBV9|.|13
CASSVGEQETQYF
TGTGCCAGCAGCGTCGGGGAGCAAGAGACCCAGTACTTC
>TRBJ1-4|.|TRBV7-2|TRBD1|15
CASSLIPGQGEKLFF
TGTGCCAGCAGCTTGATCCCGGGACAGGGGGAAAAACTGTTTTTT
>TRBJ2-5|few|TRBV7-6|.|15
CASSLTQGRGETQYF
TGTGCCAGCAGCTTAACCCAGGGTAGAGGAGAGACCCAGTACTTC
>TRBJ1-5|few|TRBV6-2/TRBV6-3|TRBD1|18
CASSTPGQRLMSNQPQHF
TGTGCCAGCAGTACCCCGGGACAGAGACTCATGAGCAATCAGCCCCAGCATTTT
>TRBJ1-3|once|TRBV6-5|.|15
CASRGGHSSGNTIYF
TGTGCCAGCAGGGGGGGGCACAGCTCTGGAAACACCATATATTTT
>TRBJ2-7|once|TRBV11-2|TRBD2|15
CASSLVSSGGYEQYF
TGTGCCAGCAGCTTAGTGTCTAGCGGGGGTTACGAGCAGTACTTC
>TRBJ2-1|.|TRBV6-2/TRBV6-3|TRBD2|14
CASSYTSEYNEQFF
TGTGCCAGCAGTTACACTAGCGAATACAATGAGCAGTTCTTC
>TRBJ2-1|few|TRBV11-2|.|16
CASSSLLAQNYNEQFF
TGTGCCAGCAGCTCCCTTCTAGCGCAGAATTACAATGAGCAGTTCTTC
>TRBJ1-2|.|TRBV6-5|.|16
CASSYSQALSNYGYTF
TGTGCCAGCAGTTATTCCCAGGCCCTCTCCAACTATGGCTACACCTTC
>TRBJ2-5|.|TRBV5-4|.|13
CASSFTGRETQYF
TGTGCCAGCAGCTTTACAGGGAGAGAGACCCAGTACTTC
>TRBJ2-2|.|TRBV24-1|.|15
CATSDPREVNGELFF
TGTGCCACCAGTGACCCCAGGGAAGTGAACGGGGAGCTGTTTTTT
>TRBJ1-5|.|TRBV7-2|.|18
CASSLAGTLALSNQPQHF
TGTGCCAGCAGCTTAGCGGGGACACTTGCCCTTAGCAATCAGCCCCAGCATTTT
>TRBJ2-5|few|TRBV5-1|.|14
CASNSQGTGETQYF
TGCGCCAGCAATTCTCAGGGAACAGGAGAGACCCAGTACTTC
>TRBJ2-7|.|TRBV19|.|15
CASSIGSGFSYEQYF
TGTGCCAGTAGTATAGGCTCAGGGTTTTCCTACGAGCAGTACTTC
>TRBJ1-5|.|TRBV7-2|.|13
CASSLRDSQPQHF
TGTGCCAGCAGCCTCCGGGACTCTCAGCCCCAGCATTTT
>TRBJ2-5|.|TRBV4-1|TRBD1|16
CASSQGGGQGQETQYF
TGCGCCAGCAGCCAAGGTGGGGGACAGGGACAAGAGACCCAGTACTTC
>TRBJ2-3|.|TRBV19|TRBD1|15
CASSPGQTPPDTQYF
TGTGCCAGTAGTCCGGGACAGACACCTCCAGATACGCAGTATTTT
>TRBJ1-5|.|TRBV19|TRBD1|14
CASSVTGAGRPQHF
TGTGCCAGTAGTGTCACAGGGGCCGGGAGGCCCCAGCATTTT
>TRBJ1-4|.|TRBV7-2|TRBD1|15
CASSQFGQGNEKLFF
TGTGCCAGCAGCCAATTTGGACAGGGTAATGAAAAACTGTTTTTT
>TRBJ1-3|.|TRBV6-5|.|15
CASSYSPRPGNTIYF
TGTGCCAGCAGTTACAGCCCCAGGCCGGGAAACACCATATATTTT
>TRBJ2-7|once|TRBV18|.|11
CASSLGYEQYF
TGTGCCAGCTCACTCGGGTACGAGCAGTACTTC
>TRBJ2-7|.|TRBV29-1|TRBD1|12
CSVAGTAYEQYF
TGCAGCGTAGCCGGGACAGCATACGAGCAGTACTTC
>TRBJ1-4|.|TRBV6-5|.|12
CASRGRAEKLFF
TGTGCCAGCAGAGGCAGGGCTGAAAAACTGTTTTTT
>TRBJ2-7|.|TRBV6-1|.|14
CASSERERGNEQYF
TGTGCCAGCAGTGAACGGGAAAGGGGGAACGAGCAGTACTTC
>TRBJ2-7|.|TRBV28|TRBD2|15
CASSGPSGGSYEQYF
TGTGCCAGCAGTGGGCCTAGCGGGGGCTCCTACGAGCAGTACTTC
>TRBJ1-2|.|TRBV12-5|.|14
CASGPSSVGSGYTF
TGTGCTAGTGGCCCCTCCAGCGTAGGTAGTGGCTACACCTTC
>TRBJ2-1|.|TRBV18|.|17
CASSPPSRVNSQGEQFF
TGTGCCAGCTCACCACCGTCGCGAGTAAACTCCCAGGGTGAGCAGTTCTTC
>TRBJ1-6|.|TRBV3-1/TRBV3-2|TRBD1|14
CASSQPGQNSPLHF
TGTGCCAGCAGCCAACCGGGACAGAATTCACCCCTCCACTTT
>TRBJ1-5|few|TRBV28|TRBD1|16
CASRSATGGRNQPQHF
TGTGCCAGCAGATCCGCGACAGGGGGGCGCAATCAGCCCCAGCATTTT
>TRBJ2-1|.|TRBV6-5|TRBD1|15
CASIQGRVSYNEQFF
TGTGCCAGCATACAGGGGCGCGTCTCCTACAATGAGCAGTTCTTC
>TRBJ2-1|once|TRBV5-4|TRBD2|14
CASNERDGDNEQFF
TGTGCCAGCAATGAGCGGGACGGAGACAATGAGCAGTTCTTC
>TRBJ2-3|.|TRBV5-1|TRBD2|18
CASSLGLAGGPSTDTQYF
TGCGCCAGCAGCCTCGGACTAGCGGGGGGGCCTTCCACAGATACGCAGTATTTT
>TRBJ1-2|few|TRBV6-6|TRBD1|13
CASSYDRGGGYTF
TGTGCCAGCAGTTACGACAGGGGCGGTGGCTACACCTTC
>TRBJ1-5|.|TRBV12-3/TRBV12-4|TRBD1|13
CASRGQVKQPQHF
TGTGCCAGCAGGGGACAGGTTAAACAGCCCCAGCATTTT
>TRBJ1-2|.|TRBV15|.|15
CATSRGGREAYGYTF
TGTGCCACCAGCAGAGGGGGCAGGGAGGCCTATGGCTACACCTTC
>TRBJ2-5|.|TRBV12-3/TRBV12-4|TRBD2|12
CASRGLAETQYF
TGTGCCAGCAGGGGACTAGCTGAGACCCAGTACTTC
>TRBJ2-7|few|TRBV7-2|.|14
CASSSPVAAYEQYF
TGTGCCAGCAGCTCCCCAGTCGCCGCCTACGAGCAGTACTTC
>TRBJ2-5|.|TRBV7-2|.|12
CASSPVLETQYF
TGTGCCAGCAGCCCCGTTTTAGAGACCCAGTACTTC
>TRBJ2-7|.|TRBV28|TRBD2|18
CASSQTSGGAWLISEQYF
TGTGCCAGCAGCCAGACTAGCGGGGGGGCATGGCTAATATCCGAGCAGTACTTC
>TRBJ1-1|.|TRBV3-1/TRBV3-2|TRBD1|15
CASSQGYRGRAEAFF
TGTGCCAGCAGCCAAGGATACAGGGGGCGCGCTGAAGCTTTCTTT
>TRBJ2-3|.|TRBV28|TRBD2|16
CASSLTSGGAADTQYF
TGTGCCAGCAGTCTAACTAGCGGGGGGGCCGCAGATACGCAGTATTTT
>TRBJ1-2|.|TRBV24-1|.|13
CATSDNDIYGYTF
TGTGCCACCAGTGATAACGACATTTATGGCTACACCTTC